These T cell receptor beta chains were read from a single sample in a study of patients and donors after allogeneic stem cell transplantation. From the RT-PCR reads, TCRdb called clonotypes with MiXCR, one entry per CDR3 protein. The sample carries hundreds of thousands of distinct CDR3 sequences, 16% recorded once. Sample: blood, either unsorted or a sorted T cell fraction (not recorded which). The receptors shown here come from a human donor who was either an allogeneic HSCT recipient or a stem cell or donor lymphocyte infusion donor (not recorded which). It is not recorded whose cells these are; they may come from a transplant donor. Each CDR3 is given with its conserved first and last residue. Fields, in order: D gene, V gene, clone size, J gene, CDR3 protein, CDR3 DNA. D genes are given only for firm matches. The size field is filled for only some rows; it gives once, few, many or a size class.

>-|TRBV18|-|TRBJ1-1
CASSAGTPQGFTEAFF
TGTGCCAGCTCAGCCGGGACCCCTCAGGGGTTCACTGAAGCTTTCTTT
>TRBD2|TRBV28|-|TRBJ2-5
CASSLTFPGTRGTQYF
TGTGCCAGCAGTTTAACCTTCCCCGGGACTAGAGGGACCCAGTACTTC
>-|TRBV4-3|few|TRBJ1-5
CASSQLPGSQPQHF
TGCGCCAGCAGCCAACTTCCGGGGTCGCAGCCCCAGCATTTT
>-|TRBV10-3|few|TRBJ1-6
CAARQGNSPLHF
TGTGCCGCCCGCCAGGGGAATTCACCCCTCCACTTT
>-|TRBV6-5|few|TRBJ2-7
CASSSRDLIDYEQYF
TGTGCCAGCAGTTCCCGGGACCTTATCGATTACGAGCAGTACTTC
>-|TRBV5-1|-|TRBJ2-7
CASSLARGRGYEQYF
TGCGCCAGCAGCTTGGCCCGGGGCCGGGGCTACGAGCAGTACTTC
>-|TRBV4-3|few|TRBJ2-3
CASSQMGGLTDTQYF
TGCGCCAGCAGCCAGATGGGGGGGCTCACAGATACGCAGTATTTT
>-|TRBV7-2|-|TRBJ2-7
CASSPVGVLDEQYF
TGTGCCAGCAGCCCCGTGGGGGTCTTGGACGAGCAGTACTTC
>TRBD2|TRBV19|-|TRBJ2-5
CASSIGLAGPSRETQYF
TGTGCCAGTAGTATAGGCCTAGCGGGCCCCTCCCGGGAGACCCAGTACTTC
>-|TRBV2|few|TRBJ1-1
CASRNGPADTEAFF
TGTGCCAGCAGGAACGGGCCAGCGGACACTGAAGCTTTCTTT
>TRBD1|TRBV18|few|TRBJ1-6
CASSPIIGTVHNSPLHF
TGTGCCAGCTCACCAATCATCGGGACAGTCCATAATTCACCCCTCCACTTT
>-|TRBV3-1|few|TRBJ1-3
CASSLEMSSGNTIYF
TGTGCCAGCAGCCTCGAAATGAGCTCTGGAAACACCATATATTTT
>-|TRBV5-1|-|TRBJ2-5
CASSPGDAYQETQYF
TGCGCCAGCTCCCCCGGGGACGCGTACCAAGAGACCCAGTACTTC
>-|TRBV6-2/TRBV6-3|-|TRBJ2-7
CASSSGRKAYEQYF
TGTGCCAGCAGTTCCGGACGGAAGGCCTACGAGCAGTACTTC
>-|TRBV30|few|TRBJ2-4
CAWSPWRGQLAKNIQYF
TGTGCCTGGAGCCCCTGGCGGGGTCAGCTAGCCAAAAACATTCAGTACTTC
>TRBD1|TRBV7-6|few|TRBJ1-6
CASSAEPGQGNSPLHF
TGTGCCAGCAGCGCAGAACCGGGACAGGGGAATTCACCCCTCCACTTT
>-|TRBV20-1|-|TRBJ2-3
CSARGGEWSTDTQYF
TGCAGTGCTAGAGGAGGGGAGTGGAGCACAGATACGCAGTATTTT
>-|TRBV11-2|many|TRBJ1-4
CASSLVKGSSRNEKLFF
TGTGCCAGCAGCTTAGTGAAGGGGTCCAGCAGAAATGAAAAACTGTTTTTT
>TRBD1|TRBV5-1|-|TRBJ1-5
CASSTGQGKNQPQHF
TGCGCCAGCAGCACGGGACAGGGGAAAAATCAGCCCCAGCATTTT
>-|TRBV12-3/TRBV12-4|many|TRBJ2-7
CASSLFGGPEQQYF
TGTGCCAGCAGTTTGTTTGGGGGCCCGGAGCAGCAGTACTTC
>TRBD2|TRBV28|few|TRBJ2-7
CASSPSGKYEQYF
TGTGCCAGCAGTCCTAGCGGTAAATACGAGCAGTACTTC
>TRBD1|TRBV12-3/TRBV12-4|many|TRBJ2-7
CASSRDRGGYEQYF
TGTGCCAGCAGTCGGGACAGGGGAGGCTACGAGCAGTACTTC
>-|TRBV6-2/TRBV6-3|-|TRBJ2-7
CASSPGGAVYEQYF
TGTGCCAGCAGCCCTGGGGGAGCGGTCTACGAGCAGTACTTC
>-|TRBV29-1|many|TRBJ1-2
CSVVVSYGYTF
TGCAGCGTTGTAGTCTCCTATGGCTACACCTTC
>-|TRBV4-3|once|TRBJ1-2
CASSQDRQVHGYTF
TGCGCCAGCAGCCAAGATCGGCAAGTACATGGCTACACCTTC
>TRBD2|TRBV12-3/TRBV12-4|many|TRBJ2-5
CASSGGSGRRETQYF
TGTGCCAGCAGCGGCGGTAGCGGGAGGCGAGAGACCCAGTACTTC
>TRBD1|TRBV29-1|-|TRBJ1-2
CSVADRGYGYTF
TGCAGCGTTGCTGACAGGGGCTATGGCTACACCTTC
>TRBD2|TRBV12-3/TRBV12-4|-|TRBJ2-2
CASRQTSGGAGELFF
TGTGCCAGCAGGCAGACTAGCGGGGGGGCCGGGGAGCTGTTTTTT
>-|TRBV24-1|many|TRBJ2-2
CATSDFRTGGANTGELFF
TGTGCCACCAGTGATTTCCGCACGGGCGGAGCGAACACCGGGGAGCTGTTTTTT
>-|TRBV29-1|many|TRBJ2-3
CSVRSADTQYF
TGCAGCGTCCGGAGCGCAGATACGCAGTATTTT
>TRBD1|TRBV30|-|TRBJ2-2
CAYRQGNTGELFF
TGTGCCTACCGACAGGGAAACACCGGGGAGCTGTTTTTT
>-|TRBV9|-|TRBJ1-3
CASSVVGGNTIYF
TGTGCCAGCAGCGTAGTCGGTGGAAACACCATATATTTT
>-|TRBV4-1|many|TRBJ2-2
CASSQVGGGGSPTGELFF
TGCGCCAGCAGCCAAGTCGGTGGGGGCGGGAGTCCTACCGGGGAGCTGTTTTTT
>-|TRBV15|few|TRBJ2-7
CATSRDPKSYEQYF
TGTGCCACCAGCAGAGATCCCAAATCCTACGAGCAGTACTTC
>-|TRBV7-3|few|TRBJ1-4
CASSSGGNEKLFF
TGTGCCAGCAGCTCGGGTGGGAATGAAAAACTGTTTTTT
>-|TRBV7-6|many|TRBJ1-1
CASSLEDGGAEAFF
TGTGCCAGCAGCTTAGAGGATGGTGGGGCTGAAGCTTTCTTT
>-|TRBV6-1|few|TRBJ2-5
CASTSIASGSDNQETQYF
TGTGCCAGCACCTCAATCGCATCTGGGTCCGACAACCAAGAGACCCAGTACTTC
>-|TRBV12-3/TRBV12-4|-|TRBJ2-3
CASSYQLHTQYF
TGTGCCAGCAGTTACCAGCTTCATACGCAGTATTTT
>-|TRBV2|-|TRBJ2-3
CASSDGDTQYF
TGTGCCAGCAGTGATGGGGATACGCAGTATTTT
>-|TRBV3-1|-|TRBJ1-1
CASSPLGTKNTEAFF
TGTGCCAGCAGCCCACTCGGGACAAAGAACACTGAAGCTTTCTTT
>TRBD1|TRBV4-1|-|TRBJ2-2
CASSHRGSGGELFF
TGCGCCAGCAGCCACAGGGGGTCTGGCGGGGAGCTGTTTTTT
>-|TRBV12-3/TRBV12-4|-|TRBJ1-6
CASSPTYPGGIANSPLHF
TGTGCCAGCAGCCCAACCTACCCCGGGGGTATCGCTAATTCACCCCTCCACTTT
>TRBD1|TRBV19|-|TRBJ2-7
CASSSRDSYEQYF
TGTGCCAGTAGTTCCCGGGACAGCTACGAGCAGTACTTC
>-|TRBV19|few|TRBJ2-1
CASSVLTWDNEQFF
TGTGCCAGTAGTGTACTAACTTGGGATAATGAGCAGTTCTTC
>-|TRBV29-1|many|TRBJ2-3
CSASGRFTDTQYF
TGCAGCGCCTCGGGGAGATTCACAGATACGCAGTATTTT
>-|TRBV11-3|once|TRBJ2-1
CASSLEKGNEQFF
TGTGCCAGCAGCTTAGAGAAGGGAAATGAGCAGTTCTTC
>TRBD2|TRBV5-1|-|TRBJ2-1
CASSSAPVAGTGNEQFF
TGCGCCAGCAGCTCCGCTCCAGTAGCGGGAACGGGTAATGAGCAGTTCTTC
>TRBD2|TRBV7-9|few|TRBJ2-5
CASSTTLAEETQYF
TGTGCCAGCAGCACCACACTAGCGGAAGAGACCCAGTACTTC
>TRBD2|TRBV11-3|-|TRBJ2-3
CASSLGGLVADTQYF
TGTGCCAGCAGCTTGGGGGGACTAGTGGCAGATACGCAGTATTTT
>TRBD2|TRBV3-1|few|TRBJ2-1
CASSQAVAGALGNEQFF
TGTGCCAGCAGCCAAGCGGTAGCGGGGGCCCTGGGGAATGAGCAGTTCTTC
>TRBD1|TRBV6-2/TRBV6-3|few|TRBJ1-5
CASSPGTVISNQPQHF
TGTGCCAGCAGTCCCGGGACAGTGATTAGCAATCAGCCCCAGCATTTT
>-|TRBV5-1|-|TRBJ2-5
CASSPGSQGAETQYF
TGCGCCAGCAGCCCGGGGAGCCAGGGAGCTGAGACCCAGTACTTC
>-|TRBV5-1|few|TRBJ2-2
CASSLLRTENGELFF
TGCGCCAGCAGCTTGTTACGGACAGAAAACGGGGAGCTGTTTTTT